The 30 T cell receptor beta chains presented below share a single source sample, sequenced in a study of T cells after yellow fever vaccination (dated by TCRdb to between 2017 and 2020). The treatment or condition label corresponds to: live attenuated yellow fever vaccine strain. Library method: 5' RACE. The sequencer listed for this sample is Illumina HiSeq 2500. Starting from the raw public reads, TCRdb applied fastp trimming at Q25, assembled clones with MiXCR and retained in-frame beta chains. Under each unique CDR3 protein, matching rows form one entry showing the most common genes and DNA. This sample lists under 95,000 distinct CDR3 sequences; about 7.7% were detected once. Clones ranked in the top ten supply about 27% of the sample. This specimen consisted of CD8+ T cells sorted from PBMCs, obtained roughly 10 days after the first yellow fever vaccination. These TCRs come from a man between 18 and 35 years old who received the YFV17D yellow fever vaccine.

This clonotype appeared a few times. The rearrangement uses TRBV7-6 and TRBJ1-2; D may be TRBD1 (6 bases). The germline V gene has CDR1 SGHVS and CDR2 FNYEAQ. The CDR3 is made up of 13 amino acids. V was cut by 5 bases and J by 5 bases, with 12 bases left in between. CDR3 protein: CASSDGGQYGYTF. CDR3 nucleotide sequence: TGTGCCAGCAGCGATGGGGGGCAGTATGGCTACACCTTC.

The J gene is TRBJ2-7, the V gene TRBV18; possibly TRBD1 for D (5 bases). Deletions cut 4 bases from V and 4 bases from J, with 20 bases between. The CDR3 is made up of 16 amino acids. Germline loops: CDR1 KGHSH, CDR2 LQKENI. CDR3: CASSQTNNPGRYEQYF. The CDR3 nucleotides are TGTGCCAGCTCACAAACAAACAATCCAGGGCGGTACGAGCAGTACTTC.

The chain joins TRBV5-4 to TRBJ2-4, with unresolved D. Germline V gene sequence: CDR1 SGHNT, CDR2 YYREEE (reference sequence). CDR3 length: 14 amino acids. The V end lost 1 base, the J end lost 5 bases, and 10 bases lay between the germline ends. The CDR3: CASSLMESENIQYF. In nucleotides, the CDR3 is TGTGCCAGCAGCTTGATGGAGTCCGAAAACATTCAGTACTTC. The entire variable domain, with the rest obtained from reference TRBV5-4 and TRBJ2-4, is as follows: ETGVTQSPTHLIKTRGQQVTLRCSSQSGHNTVSWYQQALGQGPQFIFQYYREEENGRGNFPPRFSGLQFPNYSSELNVNALELDDSALYLCASSLMESENIQYFGAGTRLSVL.

This clonotype appeared many times. This sequence joins TRBV4-3 and TRBJ2-2, with D tentatively TRBD1 (5 bases). The ends were cut back, 4 bases at V and 0 bases at J, with 12 bases in the middle. The CDR3 is made up of 16 amino acids. Looked up from germline, CDR1 is LGHNA and CDR2 is YSLEER. CDR3 coding DNA: TGCGCCAGCAGCCCCGGTGCAGGGACGAACACCGGGGAGCTGTTTTTT. Translated, it gives CASSPGAGTNTGELFF.

The sample holds many counts of this clonotype. J is TRBJ2-7 and V is TRBV7-9, with TRBD1 matching over 8 bases. Germline values: CDR1 SEHNR, CDR2 FQNEAQ (reference sequence). V lost 0 bases and J lost 6; bases outside the gene matches: 4. The CDR3 has 14 amino acids. The DNA for the CDR3 is TGTGCCAGCAGCTTAGCCGGGACAGGTCGCGAGCAGTACTTC. This gives the protein CASSLAGTGREQYF.

This clonotype was seen repeatedly, ten times or more. The gene calls are TRBV3-1 and TRBJ2-1, with D unclear. V lost 0 bases to trimming and J lost 1 base, with 4 bases between them. CDR1 and CDR2 (germline): LGHDT, YNNKEL (reference sequence). The CDR3 loop spans 14 amino acids. The DNA for the CDR3 is TGTGCCAGCAGCCAAGAAGCGTCCTACAATGAGCAGTTCTTC. This gives the protein CASSQEASYNEQFF.

A few counts support this clonotype. This chain links TRBV18 with TRBJ2-7; TRBD1 agrees at 7 bases. The V gene end was trimmed by 4 bases and the J gene end by 1 base; junction bases not matched to a gene: 7. The CDR3 is 15 amino acids. Germline V gene data show CDR1 as KGHSH and CDR2 as LQKENI. CDR3 DNA sequence: TGTGCCAGCTCACTACGGGACAGCGGATCCTACGAGCAGTACGTC. This codes for CASSLRDSGSYEQYV.

Of note for this clonotype: A much larger clone lies one base from this, so it may be a read error. This sequence joins TRBV5-5 and TRBJ2-7; D remains unclear. Germline V gene lookup returns CDR1 SGHKS and CDR2 YYEKEE (reference sequence). The CDR3 has 13 amino acids. The CDR3 DNA follows: TGTGCCAGCTGCTTGCGTGAAGCCTACGAGCAGTACTTC. This encodes CASCLREAYEQYF.

This clonotype was counted only a few times. The V call is TRBV7-2, the J call TRBJ2-5; 10 nucleotides align to TRBD2. Germline V gene sequence: CDR1 SGHTA, CDR2 FQGNSA. V lost 3 bases and J lost 3; bases outside the gene matches: 4. The CDR3 is 15 residues long. The CDR3 DNA reads as TGTGCCAGCAGCTTTGGACTAGCGGTTAAAGAGACCCAGTACTTC. Translation gives CASSFGLAVKETQYF.

This clonotype was counted at least ten times. The V gene is TRBV7-9, the J gene TRBJ2-5; 9 bases map to TRBD2. Losses at the gene ends were 1 base for V and 5 bases for J; bases not matched to a gene: 11. CDR3 length: 17 amino acids. The germline CDR1 and CDR2 sequences are SEHNR and FQNEAQ (reference sequence). The CDR3 reads CASSLVSGGAYGETQYF. CDR3 DNA sequence: TGTGCCAGCAGCTTAGTTAGCGGGGGCGCTTACGGGGAGACCCAGTACTTC.

This clonotype was found many times. This chain uses TRBV6-1 with TRBJ2-5, with D perhaps TRBD2 (5 bases). The V end was cut by 6 bases, the J end by 4 bases, with 21 bases between. Germline CDR1 and CDR2: MNHNS and SASEGT. The CDR3 is 16 residues long. CDR3 loop: CASREASDPWGETQYF. The CDR3 nucleotides read TGTGCCAGCAGGGAGGCCTCGGACCCCTGGGGAGAGACCCAGTACTTC.

This clonotype was observed at least ten times. The CDR3 region has the DNA TGCAGCGTTGAAGGAGGGGACTATGGCTACACCTTC. This translates into CSVEGGDYGYTF. This chain links TRBV29-1 with TRBJ1-2; possible D gene TRBD1, 5 bases. V dropped 1 base and J dropped 3 bases, with 6 bases sitting between them. The CDR3 length is 12 residues. CDR1 and CDR2 (germline): SQVTM, ANQGSEA.

There are a few counts of this clonotype. CDR3 loop: CASSLGLAGVIFTDTQYF. The CDR3 DNA sequence: TGTGCCAGCAGCTTAGGACTAGCGGGGGTGATATTCACAGATACGCAGTATTTT. This chain connects TRBV7-6 to TRBJ2-3, with 12 bases identical to TRBD2. There are 18 residues in the CDR3. Trimming at V came to 1 base and at J to 2 bases, leaving 7 bases not matched to a gene. CDR1 and CDR2 (germline): SGHVS, FNYEAQ.

The chain carries TRBV12-3 or TRBV12-4 and TRBJ2-7, with TRBD1 matching over 7 bases. The CDR3 runs to 13 residues. V lost 6 bases and J lost 3; bases outside the gene matches: 5. Here the CDR3 reads CASRPGTDYEQYF. The CDR3 DNA sequence: TGTGCCAGCAGGCCAGGGACAGACTACGAGCAGTACTTC.

Note on this clonotype: Since a much larger clone is just one base distant, this may be a read error. The rearrangement uses TRBV20-1 and TRBJ2-1, with 11 nucleotides matching TRBD2. Germline V gives CDR1 DFQATT, CDR2 SNEGSKA (reference sequence). This CDR3 spans 16 amino acids. CDR3 DNA sequence: TGCTGTGCTAGGGCAACTAGCGGGGGCTCCTACAATGAGCAGTTCTTC. The encoded protein is CCARATSGGSYNEQFF.

This clonotype was seen more than once but under ten times. This chain uses TRBV10-2 with TRBJ1-1, with a weak D call TRBD1 (6 bases). Germline V CDR1 and CDR2: WSHSY, SAAADI. The ends were cut back, 4 bases at V and 4 bases at J, with 13 bases in the middle. This CDR3 contains 14 residues. CDR3 loop: CASSGGGSGTEAFF. CDR3 DNA: TGCGCCAGCAGTGGAGGGGGATCGGGCACTGAAGCTTTCTTT.

This clonotype showed up many times. V usage is TRBV5-6 and J usage is TRBJ2-7; TRBD1 might be the D (6 bases). Germline V gives CDR1 SGHDT, CDR2 YYEEEE. Trimming took off 3 bases at V and 7 bases at J, with 11 bases between the two ends. The CDR3 runs 12 residues. The CDR3, as DNA: TGTGCCAGCAGCTCAGGGGTTGAGGAGCAGTACGTC. Translating it yields CASSSGVEEQYV.

Ten or more counts support this clonotype. The V call is TRBV5-4, the J call TRBJ2-3; 7 nucleotides line up with TRBD1. From germline, CDR1 is SGHNT and CDR2 YYREEE (reference sequence). The length of the CDR3 is 15 residues. The V segment lost 4 bases and the J segment 3 bases; nucleotides outside the gene matches: 8. CDR3 in DNA: TGTGCCAGCAGCACTACAGGGGAGAGAACAGATACGCAGTATTTT. Translation: CASSTTGERTDTQYF.

The sample holds many counts of this clonotype. V usage is TRBV20-1 and J usage is TRBJ2-7, with D possibly TRBD2 on 6 matching bases. Germline V gene sequence: CDR1 DFQATT, CDR2 SNEGSKA (reference sequence). The CDR3 runs to 16 residues. The V end lost 0 bases, the J end lost 3 bases, and 18 bases lay between the germline ends. The CDR3 nucleotides are TGCAGTGCTAGAGATCCGGCGGGGCCCGGGGTCTACGAGCAGTACTTC. Protein product: CSARDPAGPGVYEQYF.

This clonotype was counted only a few times. The chain has TRBV12-3 or TRBV12-4 and TRBJ1-1; D uncertain. This CDR3 region has 13 residues. Trimming removed 5 bases at V and 1 base at J, with 8 bases between. For the CDR3, the DNA is TGTGCCAGCAGTCTGACACCGAACACTGAAGCTTTCTTT. Its translation is CASSLTPNTEAFF.

Regarding this clonotype: This may stem from a read error, because a much larger clone lies one nucleotide away. V usage is TRBV4-2 and J usage is TRBJ2-7, with D possibly TRBD1 on 5 matching bases. The CDR3 consists of 14 residues. Germline V gives CDR1 LGHNA, CDR2 YNFKEQ. CDR3: CASRQGDSSYEQYF. In DNA form, the CDR3 reads TGTGCCAGCAGACAAGGCGACAGTTCCTACGAGCAGTACTTC.

This clonotype was counted ten times or more. J is TRBJ1-6 and V is TRBV7-9, with D unresolved. With 5 bases removed from V and 10 bases from J, the gap between germline ends came to 33 bases. Germline CDR1 and CDR2: SEHNR and FQNEAQ (reference sequence). The CDR3 contains 20 residues. For the CDR3, the DNA is TGTGCCAGCAGCAACACCTGTTGCGGTGAACCCTCTCGGCCGGGATCACCCCTCCACTTT. This encodes CASSNTCCGEPSRPGSPLHF.

V is TRBV7-3 and J is TRBJ2-3; 9 bases align to TRBD2. The length of the CDR3 is 15 residues. CDR1 is SGHTA and CDR2 is FQGTGA in the germline V gene. Losses at the gene ends were 3 bases for V and 6 bases for J; bases not matched to a gene: 7. CDR3 loop: CASSLAGGTADTQYF. The DNA for the CDR3 is TGTGCCAGCAGCTTGGCGGGGGGGACGGCGGATACGCAGTATTTT.

This clonotype showed up just a few times. The rearrangement joins TRBV12-3 or TRBV12-4 to TRBJ2-1; unclear D gene. The CDR3 contains 12 residues. V lost 3 bases and J 7 bases, leaving 7 bases between the germline ends. The CDR3 sequence: CASSFFENEQFF. The CDR3 region has the DNA TGTGCCAGCAGTTTTTTTGAGAATGAGCAGTTCTTC.

This clonotype was recorded a few times. The chain is built from TRBV28 and TRBJ2-2; TRBD2 matches at 15 bases. This CDR3 comprises 17 residues. CDR1 MDHEN and CDR2 SYDVKM come from the germline V gene. Losses at the gene ends were 5 bases for V and 4 bases for J; bases not matched to a gene: 5. CDR3 amino acids: CASSRTSGGAATGELFF. The CDR3, as DNA: TGTGCCAGCAGTAGGACTAGCGGGGGGGCGGCCACCGGGGAGCTGTTTTTT.

This clonotype was detected ten times or more. This sequence joins TRBV18 and TRBJ2-7; no clear D gene. From germline, CDR1 is KGHSH and CDR2 LQKENI. V dropped 0 bases and J dropped 3 bases, with 0 bases sitting between them. This CDR3 is built from 11 residues. In DNA form, the CDR3 reads TGTGCCAGCTCACCACCCTACGAGCAGTACGTC. Translation: CASSPPYEQYV.

This rearrangement joins TRBV12-3 or TRBV12-4 to TRBJ1-3, with D unclear. The CDR3 runs to 14 residues. V lost 8 bases and J 3 bases, leaving 14 bases between the germline ends. The CDR3 DNA reads as TGTGCCAGCTCCTTGGCCGTGGGTGGAAACACCATATATTTT. This codes for CASSLAVGGNTIYF.

This clonotype was seen many times. The chain recombines TRBV5-1 with TRBJ2-1; D is unresolved. Deletions cut 4 bases from V and 4 bases from J, with 18 bases between. CDR3 size: 16 residues. Per the germline V gene, CDR1 is SGHRS and CDR2 is YFSETQ. Here the CDR3 DNA reads TGCGCCAGCAGCCCGGAGCTCGGTATAACTTACAATGAGCAGTTCTTC. It specifies CASSPELGITYNEQFF.

This clonotype has ten or more counts. V usage is TRBV4-3 and J usage is TRBJ2-2, with 7 bases lining up with TRBD1. Germline CDR1 reads LGHNA; CDR2 reads YSLEER. The junction had 9 bases not matched to a gene; V was cut back by 3 bases and J by 5 bases. This CDR3 has 16 amino acids. The CDR3 region is CASSHRQGEGTGELFF. Here the CDR3 DNA reads TGCGCCAGCAGCCATCGACAGGGCGAAGGTACCGGGGAGCTGTTTTTT.

This clonotype was recorded a few times. V gene TRBV7-2 combines with J gene TRBJ2-7, with 9 bases matching TRBD2. Per germline, CDR1 SGHTA and CDR2 FQGNSA. Trimming at V came to 5 bases and at J to 4 bases, leaving 12 bases not matched to a gene. The CDR3 is 16 amino acids. The CDR3 nucleotides are TGTGCCAGCAGCCCCCCTAGCGGGGTAGCGGCTTACGAGCAGTACGTC. This sequence encodes CASSPPSGVAAYEQYV.